This TCR beta chain was sequenced in a study of blood T cell repertoires in COVID-19. The germline gives CDR1 SGHVS, CDR2 FQNEAQ. This CDR3 is 16 amino acids long. Trimming stripped 7 bases from V and 3 bases from J, with 21 bases between. The repertoire was sequenced with immunoSEQ multiplex PCR; TCRdb's copy has only in-frame clones and lacks some. The data show a few hundred thousand clones, around 87% seen once. Material for sequencing was peripheral blood. The rearrangement links TRBV7-8 to TRBJ1-1; D perhaps matches TRBD1 (5 bases). The receptor was isolated from a woman aged 45 to 65 who had recovered from COVID-19. The CDR3 protein is CASTSAGEDSYTEAFF. In DNA form, the CDR3 reads TGTGCCAGCACCTCTGCGGGGGAGGATTCGTACACTGAAGCTTTCTTT.